This T cell receptor beta chain was found in a study of cytomegalovirus exposure and HLA in healthy donors. Study information: The 90 to 150 validation repertoires and the approximately 700 first-cohort repertoires shared a platform, a later analysis reported.

This clone has just one count. The antigen remains unidentified. Libraries were prepared by immunoSEQ multiplex PCR; TCRdb keeps only in-frame clonotypes and omits some of them. The sample consists of more than 200,000 clones, about 90% of them appearing once. General observations from the study: As was reported, the classifier diagnosed cytomegalovirus status with high specificity and sensitivity. Confirmation was obtained in vitro that a few CMV-associated chains are specific for CMV antigens. Cytomegalovirus-associated TCR beta chains were listed, numbering some 180.

The CDR3 contains 12 residues. CDR1 MDHEN and CDR2 SYDVKM come from the germline V gene. V was trimmed by 2 bases and J by 6 bases, leaving 8 bases between them. This receptor was identified in a woman aged 30 to 39 in good health and CMV-seronegative. The V and J genes are TRBV28 and TRBJ2-7; D is tentatively TRBD1 or TRBD2 (5 bases each). The specimen sequenced was PBMCs. As DNA, the CDR3 is TGTGCCAGCAGTTTAGGGGGTGGCGAGCAGTACTTC. This codes for CASSLGGGEQYF.